The 27 T cell receptor beta chains reported below all come from one sample, sequenced in a study of blood T cell repertoires in COVID-19. The method was immunoSEQ multiplex PCR; TCRdb's version includes in-frame clones alone and lacks a portion of them. The sample consists of some 200,000 clones, 85% of them appearing once. Sequences were obtained from peripheral blood. The receptor set was obtained from a man aged 50-60 years who had recovered from COVID-19.

This clone has ten or more counts. The J gene is TRBJ1-5, the V gene TRBV28; 9 bases align to TRBD1. The germline gives CDR1 MDHEN, CDR2 SYDVKM. This CDR3 has 16 residues. J gave up 1 base and V 5 bases, and 6 bases lay outside the gene matches. The CDR3 region is CASSPSTGGSNQPQHF. The CDR3 DNA sequence: TGTGCCAGCAGTCCGTCGACAGGGGGAAGCAATCAGCCCCAGCATTTT.

The chain uses TRBV28 and TRBJ1-3, with TRBD1 matching 7 bases. J gave up 5 bases and V 5 bases, and 3 bases lay outside the gene matches. Looked up from germline, CDR1 is MDHEN and CDR2 is SYDVKM. The CDR3 length is 13 residues. CDR3 DNA sequence: TGTGCCAGCAGTACAGGGGTGAGAAACACCATATATTTT. As protein: CASSTGVRNTIYF.

Details on this clone: The sample contains more than one DNA sequence encoding this CDR3. The chain recombines TRBV19 with TRBJ2-7; TRBD1 agrees at 8 bases. J was trimmed by 2 bases and V by 2 bases; bases with no gene match: 2. The CDR3 contains 14 residues. The germline V gene encodes CDR1 LNHDA and CDR2 SQIVND (reference sequence). The CDR3 DNA reads TGTGCCAGTAGTATAACAGGGGGGCCCTACGAGCAGTACTTC. Its translation is CASSITGGPYEQYF.

The chain carries TRBV19 and TRBJ1-5; D not resolved. Per the germline V gene, CDR1 is LNHDA and CDR2 is SQIVND (reference sequence). Deletions cut 3 bases from V and 2 bases from J, with 11 bases between. The CDR3 is 15 amino acids. CDR3 loop: CASSILSYGNQPQHF. The CDR3 nucleotides read TGTGCCAGTAGTATTCTGAGTTACGGCAATCAGCCCCAGCATTTT.

The rearrangement joins TRBV18 to TRBJ1-2, with 7 bases that match TRBD1. Germline CDR1 reads KGHSH; CDR2 reads LQKENI. The CDR3 has 18 residues. The V and J ends lost 0 bases and 2 bases, in that order; junction bases with no gene match: 12. CDR3 DNA: TGTGCCAGCTCACCACCGATAGAGACAGGGTCCTCCAACTATGGCTACACCTTC. Translated: CASSPPIETGSSNYGYTF.

This clone was seen just once. The chain has TRBV1 and TRBJ2-7; TRBD1 was called by the table and not checked on the DNA. TRBV1 counts as a pseudogene. The CDR3 runs 16 residues. CDR3 nucleotide sequence: TGCACCAGCAGCCAAGCCACGGACAGGGCCTCCTACGAGCAGTACTTC. Its translation: CTSSQATDRASYEQYF.

This chain links TRBV10-1 with TRBJ2-3; 10 bases match TRBD2. The junction had 6 bases not matched to a gene; V was cut back by 0 bases and J by 0 bases. The length of the CDR3 is 18 residues. Germline-derived CDR1 and CDR2 are WNHNN and SYGVQD (reference sequence). As DNA, the CDR3 is TGCGCCAGCAGTGAGTCTCGGACTAGCGGAACTAGCACAGATACGCAGTATTTT. This gives the protein CASSESRTSGTSTDTQYF.

The genes are TRBV29-1 and TRBJ2-7, with TRBD2 identical over 8 bases. Trimming removed 6 bases from V and 0 bases from J; junction bases left unmatched: 4. Germline CDR1 reads SQVTM; CDR2 reads ANQGSEA. The CDR3 totals 13 residues. CDR3 region: CSVGGTSSYEQYF. The CDR3 coding sequence is TGCAGCGTAGGCGGGACTAGCTCCTACGAGCAGTACTTC.

The chain recombines TRBV18 with TRBJ2-7; maybe TRBD1 (5 bases). Germline V CDR1 and CDR2: KGHSH, LQKENI. The CDR3 has 15 amino acids. V was shortened by 2 bases and J by 5 bases, with 16 bases between the two germline ends. For the CDR3, the DNA is TGTGCCAGCTCACCAAGCAGGGCGGAGTTTGACGAGCAGTACTTC. This gives the protein CASSPSRAEFDEQYF.

This clone came up a few times. In nucleotides, the CDR3 is TGTGCCAGCAGTCAGGGGCGTCAGCCCCAGCATTTT. Translating gives CASSQGRQPQHF. This rearrangement joins TRBV28 to TRBJ1-5; tentative D call: TRBD1 (6 bases). The V end lost 5 bases, the J end lost 6 bases, and 8 bases lay between the germline ends. The CDR3 runs to 12 residues. Germline V lookup: CDR1 MDHEN, CDR2 SYDVKM.

V usage is TRBV19 and J usage is TRBJ2-6, with D maybe TRBD1 (6 bases). This CDR3 has 18 amino acids. Trimming took off 7 bases at V and 0 bases at J, with 19 bases between the two ends. Per germline, CDR1 LNHDA and CDR2 SQIVND (reference sequence). CDR3 protein: CASIDPGHPSSGANVLTF. The DNA of the CDR3 is TGTGCCAGTATCGATCCGGGACACCCTAGCTCTGGGGCCAACGTCCTGACTTTC.

The chain is built from TRBV10-2 and TRBJ2-1; 7 positions agree with TRBD2. Trimming cost V 4 bases and J 1 base; bases outside gene matches: 1. Germline CDR1 reads WSHSY; CDR2 reads SAAADI. The CDR3 extends over 14 amino acids. The CDR3 is CASSGDYSYNEQFF. DNA for the CDR3: TGCGCCAGCAGTGGGGACTATTCCTACAATGAGCAGTTCTTC.

The CDR3 DNA reads TGTGCCAGCAGCTTAGATCCTTTCGTGGGAGTGGAGACCCAGTACTTC. Residues: CASSLDPFVGVETQYF. The J gene is TRBJ2-5, the V gene TRBV11-2, with D tentatively TRBD2 (5 bases). Germline V gene data show CDR1 as SGHAT and CDR2 as FQNNGV. The CDR3 totals 16 residues. The V gene lost 0 bases and the J gene lost 5 bases, with 16 bases spanning the gap. The entire variable domain, with the rest obtained from reference TRBV11-2 and TRBJ2-5, is as follows: EAGVAQSPRYKIIEKRQSVAFWCNPISGHATLYWYQQILGQGPKLLIQFQNNGVVDDSQLPKDRFSAERLKGVDSTLKIQPAKLEDSAVYLCASSLDPFVGVETQYFGPGTRLLVL.

The chain joins TRBV28 to TRBJ2-7; possibly TRBD2 for D (6 bases). This CDR3 is 15 amino acids long. Germline lookup yields CDR1 MDHEN and CDR2 SYDVKM. Trimming removed 4 bases at V and 0 bases at J, with 13 bases between. As DNA, the CDR3 is TGTGCCAGCAGTTCACCTAGCGTGGCCTCCTACGAGCAGTACTTC. Amino acids: CASSSPSVASYEQYF.

The chain links TRBV19 to TRBJ1-5, with D perhaps matching TRBD1 (5 bases). Trimming stripped 0 bases from V and 1 base from J, with 10 bases between. Germline CDR1 and CDR2: LNHDA and SQIVND (reference sequence). The CDR3 covers 16 residues. CDR3 loop: CASSIDRGVSNQPQHF. The CDR3 coding sequence is TGTGCCAGTAGTATAGATAGGGGTGTGAGCAATCAGCCCCAGCATTTT.

The chain recombines TRBV10-2 with TRBJ2-7; 8 bases agree with TRBD2. Germline assignment: CDR1 WSHSY and CDR2 SAAADI. V shed 8 bases and J 4 bases; nucleotides not matched to a gene: 7. The CDR3 is made up of 13 amino acids. As DNA, the CDR3 is TGCGCCAGCCGCCAGAGCGGGAGTTACGAGCAGTACTTC. This gives the protein CASRQSGSYEQYF.

The rearrangement joins TRBV27 to TRBJ2-2, with 14 bases matching TRBD2. This CDR3 has 19 residues. CDR1 and CDR2 (germline): MNHEY, SMNVEV (reference sequence). Trimming took 3 bases from V and 4 from J; bases not matched to a gene: 10. Here the CDR3 DNA reads TGTGCCAGCAGTTTCCTTAGACTAGCGGGAGGGCCAACCACCGGGGAGCTGTTTTTT. This translates into CASSFLRLAGGPTTGELFF.

V is TRBV4-1 and J is TRBJ2-1; 10 bases map to TRBD2. With 6 bases clipped from V and 10 bases from J, the junction kept 12 bases outside the gene matches. The V gene's germline CDR1 is MGHRA and CDR2 YSYEKL. CDR3 length: 15 amino acids. CDR3 protein: CASRHVGSGRNEQFF. CDR3 nucleotide sequence: TGCGCCAGCAGACACGTTGGTAGCGGGAGGAACGAGCAGTTCTTC.

This sequence joins TRBV5-6 and TRBJ2-7; 8 positions agree with TRBD2. This CDR3 spans 14 amino acids. J lost 4 bases, V lost 1 base, and 4 bases had no gene match. CDR1 SGHDT and CDR2 YYEEEE come from the germline V gene. The chain's CDR3 is CASSLPGLEYEQYF. As DNA, the CDR3 is TGTGCCAGCAGCTTGCCGGGACTAGAATACGAGCAGTACTTC.

This clone was counted a few times. The chain links TRBV5-4 to TRBJ2-7; 7 bases map to TRBD2. Germline CDR1 is SGHNT and CDR2 is YYREEE (reference sequence). The J segment lost 3 bases and the V segment lost 1 base, leaving 1 base of the junction unmatched. This CDR3 is 13 amino acids long. As DNA, the CDR3 is TGTGCCAGCAGCTTGCGGACTAGCTACGAGCAGTACTTC. It encodes CASSLRTSYEQYF.

The chain combines TRBV19 with TRBJ2-5; possible D gene TRBD2, 5 bases. This CDR3 comprises 14 residues. Germline values: CDR1 LNHDA, CDR2 SQIVND (reference sequence). V was trimmed by 1 base and J by 2 bases, leaving 8 bases between them. The CDR3 nucleotides are TGTGCCAGTAGTATAGGGCTAGCTCAAGAGACCCAGTACTTC. Translated: CASSIGLAQETQYF.

The chain carries TRBV24-1 and TRBJ2-2, with 9 bases lining up with TRBD2. Trimming at V came to 8 bases and at J to 4 bases, leaving 13 bases not matched to a gene. The CDR3 contains 17 residues. Germline values: CDR1 KGHDR, CDR2 SFDVKD. CDR3 bases: TGTGCCACCATGGCGATAGCGGGAGAAGGGGGCACCGGGGAGCTGTTTTTT. It codes for CATMAIAGEGGTGELFF.

The chain has TRBV7-9 and TRBJ1-1, with D possibly TRBD1 on 6 matching bases. The length of the CDR3 is 13 residues. The V gene's germline CDR1 is SEHNR and CDR2 FQNEAQ (reference sequence). Trimming left V 7 bases short and J 2 bases short, with 11 bases between. This CDR3 is CASIPTGNTEAFF. The CDR3, as DNA: TGTGCCAGCATCCCGACAGGAAACACTGAAGCTTTCTTT.

The chain joins TRBV6-1 to TRBJ1-3; no firm D call. Germline assignment: CDR1 MNHNS and CDR2 SASEGT. The V gene lost 2 bases and the J gene lost 2 bases, with 7 bases spanning the gap. There are 14 residues in the CDR3. In nucleotides, the CDR3 is TGTGCCAGCAGTGAATCAGGTCCTGGAAACACCATATATTTT. It specifies CASSESGPGNTIYF.

The chain has TRBV7-2 and TRBJ2-3; TRBD2 matches at 11 bases. The CDR3 is made up of 15 amino acids. J lost 7 bases, V lost 1 base, and 4 bases had no gene match. Per the germline V gene, CDR1 is SGHTA and CDR2 is FQGNSA. CDR3 coding DNA: TGTGCCAGCAGCTTAGAAGGGACTAGCGGTTATACGCAGTATTTT. Amino acid sequence: CASSLEGTSGYTQYF.

The chain recombines TRBV18 with TRBJ2-1; D possibly corresponds to TRBD1 (6 bases). Trimming took 3 bases from V and 8 from J, leaving 11 bases between them. This CDR3 region has 13 residues. Germline CDR1 is KGHSH and CDR2 is LQKENI. CDR3 protein: CASSPGTKYEQFF. Here the CDR3 DNA reads TGTGCCAGCTCACCCGGGACAAAATATGAGCAGTTCTTC.

The chain couples TRBV5-6 to TRBJ2-1, with 8 bases identical to TRBD2. Germline V gene data show CDR1 as SGHDT and CDR2 as YYEEEE. V lost 4 bases to trimming and J lost 13 bases; unmatched junction nucleotides: 10. The CDR3 is 13 residues long. The CDR3 region is CASSVRTAGGQFF. DNA of the CDR3: TGTGCCAGCAGCGTAAGGACGGCGGGGGGCCAGTTCTTC.